This T cell receptor beta chain is from a study of tumor-infiltrating lymphocytes in oesophageal squamous cell carcinoma. TCRdb itself ran the PCR reads through MiXCR, one entry per CDR3 protein. This table holds 15,000 to 17,000 distinct CDR3 sequences, approximately 54% found once. Specimen: esophageal tumor tissue. The receptor comes from a female donor with esophageal squamous cell carcinoma.

CDR3 amino acids: CASSLDSFYNEQFF. CDR3 in DNA: TGTGCCAGCAGCTTAGACAGTTTTTACAATGAGCAGTTCTTC. This rearrangement joins TRBV11-3 to TRBJ2-1; D is unclear. From germline, CDR1 is SGHNT and CDR2 YENEEA. The CDR3 sequence is 14 residues long. Trimming pared 0 bases from V and 4 bases from J, leaving 7 bases between.